The 30 T cell receptor beta chains below were found in one sample sequenced in a study of PD-L1 blockade in urothelial cancer. Produced via immunoSEQ multiplex PCR; TCRdb's table is partial and in-frame only. The sample consists of around 40,000 clones, about 89% of them appearing once. Specimen: PBMCs, collected around atezolizumab (anti-PD-L1) treatment. Receptors were obtained from a man in his sixties with urothelial cancer.

This clone was counted once. This sequence joins TRBV6-4 and TRBJ2-5; TRBD2 might be the D (6 bases). The germline V gene has CDR1 MRHNA and CDR2 SNTAGT. The CDR3 has 13 residues. With 5 bases removed from V and 4 bases from J, the gap between germline ends came to 11 bases. The CDR3 is CASSRDLGETQYF. As DNA, the CDR3 is TGTGCCAGCAGTCGGGACTTGGGAGAGACCCAGTACTTC.

This sequence joins TRBV28 and TRBJ2-2; 13 nucleotides line up with TRBD2. Per the germline V gene, CDR1 is MDHEN and CDR2 is SYDVKM. This CDR3 has 16 amino acids. After removal of 4 bases from V and 6 bases from J, the junction contained 5 bases not matched to a gene. Here the CDR3 DNA reads TGTGCCAGCAGTTCTCGACTAGCGGGAGGAGCCGGGGAGCTGTTTTTT. It specifies CASSSRLAGGAGELFF.

This clone was counted a single time. The rearrangement links TRBV7-9 to TRBJ2-7, with 14 positions matching TRBD2. The CDR3 is 17 residues long. Trimming removed 2 bases from V and 7 bases from J; junction bases left unmatched: 10. The V gene's germline CDR1 is SEHNR and CDR2 FQNEAQ (reference sequence). In DNA form, the CDR3 reads TGTGCCAGCAGCTTAATCACGACTAGCGGGAGGGCAGGTGAGCAGTACTTC. This gives the protein CASSLITTSGRAGEQYF.

V usage is TRBV28 and J usage is TRBJ1-2; TRBD1 matches at 9 bases. This CDR3 has 14 residues. The trim removed 5 bases at V and 5 bases at J, leaving 6 bases unmatched. Germline V gives CDR1 MDHEN, CDR2 SYDVKM. Written as DNA, the CDR3 is TGTGCCAGCAGTGAACAGGGGGCGTGGTATGGCTACACCTTC. Translation: CASSEQGAWYGYTF.

V gene TRBV6-1 combines with J gene TRBJ2-7, with TRBD1 identical over 8 bases. V trimming: 4 bases; J trimming: 3 bases; junction bases outside the gene matches: 5. The CDR3 is 14 residues long. The germline V gene encodes CDR1 MNHNS and CDR2 SASEGT. The CDR3 DNA reads TGTGCCAGCAGTGTCGGGACAGGTTTCTACGAGCAGTACTTC. Protein sequence: CASSVGTGFYEQYF.

The chain carries TRBV7-2 and TRBJ1-1; a weak D match, TRBD1 (6 bases). CDR3 length: 15 residues. Germline V gene sequence: CDR1 SGHTA, CDR2 FQGNSA. The V gene lost 5 bases and the J gene lost 4 bases, with 17 bases spanning the gap. This CDR3 is CASSPGGGAGTEAFF. CDR3 nucleotides: TGTGCCAGCAGCCCAGGCGGGGGGGCGGGCACTGAAGCTTTCTTT.

V gene TRBV19 combines with J gene TRBJ2-3, with D possibly being TRBD1 (7 bases). CDR1 is LNHDA, CDR2 SQIVND, per germline (reference sequence). V lost 5 bases, J lost 2 bases, and 11 bases lay in between. The CDR3 sequence is 14 residues long. Here the CDR3 reads CASSQGGDTDTQYF. DNA of the CDR3: TGTGCCAGTAGTCAGGGGGGAGACACAGATACGCAGTATTTT.

This chain uses TRBV28 with TRBJ2-5, with 7 bases that match TRBD1. CDR1 is MDHEN, CDR2 SYDVKM, per germline. The CDR3 has 15 amino acids. Trimming removed 7 bases from V and 4 bases from J; junction bases left unmatched: 12. This CDR3 reads CASIGDRAMGETQYF. Written as DNA, the CDR3 is TGTGCCAGCATAGGAGACAGGGCAATGGGAGAGACCCAGTACTTC.

The V call is TRBV7-9, the J call TRBJ2-5; 7 bases are shared with TRBD1. The CDR3 runs to 15 residues. J gave up 5 bases and V 5 bases, and 11 bases lay outside the gene matches. Germline V lookup: CDR1 SEHNR, CDR2 FQNEAQ (reference sequence). The CDR3 reads CASSLQYRGDETQYF. CDR3 DNA sequence: TGTGCCAGCAGCCTCCAGTACAGGGGAGACGAGACCCAGTACTTC.

This sequence joins TRBV15 and TRBJ2-7; weak D call: TRBD2 (6 bases). CDR1 and CDR2 from the germline V gene are LNHNV and YYDKDF (reference sequence). The CDR3 consists of 17 residues. The V end lost 5 bases, the J end lost 3 bases, and 23 bases lay between the germline ends. CDR3 loop: CATSPFVRDFPLYEQYF. For the CDR3, the DNA is TGTGCCACCAGCCCTTTTGTGCGGGATTTCCCCCTCTACGAGCAGTACTTC.

The chain carries TRBV6-5 and TRBJ2-1; the match to TRBD2 covers 8 bases. The CDR3 covers 15 residues. Germline V gene sequence: CDR1 MNHEY, CDR2 SVGAGI. Losses at the gene ends were 7 bases for V and 9 bases for J; bases not matched to a gene: 14. Written as DNA, the CDR3 is TGTGCCAGCACCTTACGGGGGGGGGTCGGGGCTGAGCAGTTCTTC. Amino acids: CASTLRGGVGAEQFF.

The chain is built from TRBV28 and TRBJ1-2; the match to TRBD1 covers 7 bases. CDR1 and CDR2 from the germline V gene are MDHEN and SYDVKM. Unmatched junction bases numbered 6, after V lost 4 bases and J lost 4 bases. This CDR3 comprises 14 residues. The DNA for the CDR3 is TGTGCCAGCAGTTCCCGACAGGGCGCCTATGGCTACACCTTC. It yields the protein CASSSRQGAYGYTF.

The chain combines TRBV7-9 with TRBJ2-3; TRBD1 is a possible D gene (6 bases). The CDR3 is 15 amino acids. The ends were cut back, 5 bases at V and 3 bases at J, with 15 bases in the middle. The germline V gene has CDR1 SEHNR and CDR2 FQNEAQ (reference sequence). Here the CDR3 reads CASSPGHGGTDTQYF. DNA of the CDR3: TGTGCCAGCAGCCCGGGACACGGAGGAACAGATACGCAGTATTTT.

The chain employs TRBV6-1 and TRBJ2-3, with D perhaps matching TRBD2 (6 bases). This CDR3 region has 13 residues. V gave up 10 bases and J gave up 5 bases, with 16 bases separating them. Germline V CDR1 and CDR2: MNHNS, SASEGT. CDR3 in amino acids: CATVMGGGDTQYF. The CDR3 nucleotides are TGTGCCACCGTTATGGGGGGAGGAGATACGCAGTATTTT.

The rearrangement joins TRBV21-1 to TRBJ1-3. TRBV21-1 is classified as a pseudogene. The CDR3 runs to 17 residues. The CDR3: CASSEGGEENHGNTIYF. CDR3 sequence (DNA): TGTGCCAGCAGCGAGGGAGGGGAGGAGAATCATGGAAACACCATATATTTT.

V is TRBV6-1 and J is TRBJ1-1; maybe TRBD1 (6 bases). The CDR3 is 13 amino acids. Looked up from germline, CDR1 is MNHNS and CDR2 is SASEGT. V was shortened by 4 bases and J by 7 bases, with 13 bases between the two germline ends. CDR3 sequence: CASSVMGAGEAFF. CDR3 in DNA: TGTGCCAGCAGTGTAATGGGGGCAGGTGAAGCTTTCTTT.

CDR3 sequence: CASSGGTSGRVVEETQYF. CDR3 bases: TGTGCCAGCAGTGGGGGGACTAGCGGGAGGGTGGTAGAAGAGACCCAGTACTTC. This chain joins TRBV2 and TRBJ2-5; 16 bases are shared with TRBD2. The germline V gene encodes CDR1 SNHLY and CDR2 FYNNEI. With V trimmed by 4 bases and J by 3 bases, 8 bases remained unmatched. This CDR3 has 18 amino acids. Drawing the rest from reference TRBV2 and TRBJ2-5, the complete variable domain is EPEVTQTPSHQVTQMGQEVILRCVPISNHLYFYWYRQILGQKVEFLVSFYNNEISEKSEIFDDQFSVERPDGSNFTLKIRSTKLEDSAMYFCASSGGTSGRVVEETQYFGPGTRLLVL.

This clone was detected once. The chain has TRBV27 and TRBJ2-3; perhaps TRBD2 as D (7 bases). The CDR3 is made up of 18 amino acids. Trimming shortened V by 0 bases and J by 5 bases, and 21 bases separated the two germline ends. Germline lookup yields CDR1 MNHEY and CDR2 SMNVEV (reference sequence). The CDR3: CASSLSNGWGGQGDTQYF. As DNA, the CDR3 is TGTGCCAGCAGTTTATCTAACGGGTGGGGGGGCCAGGGAGATACGCAGTATTTT.

This clone was seen only a few times. V gene TRBV4-1 combines with J gene TRBJ1-1; D remains unclear. The germline V gene encodes CDR1 MGHRA and CDR2 YSYEKL. Trimming took off 1 base at V and 3 bases at J, with 6 bases between the two ends. The CDR3 is made up of 13 amino acids. CDR3 in amino acids: CASSQAEDTEAFF. DNA of the CDR3: TGCGCCAGCAGCCAAGCCGAGGACACTGAAGCTTTCTTT.

This clone turned up a few times. The chain employs TRBV19 and TRBJ2-5, with D possibly being TRBD2 (5 bases). The CDR3 runs to 16 residues. Germline CDR1 and CDR2: LNHDA and SQIVND (reference sequence). Trimming removed 1 base from V and 4 bases from J, with 16 bases in between. In DNA form, the CDR3 reads TGTGCCAGTAGTATAGCAGGAGCTGGGGAGAGAGAGACCCAGTACTTC. It yields the protein CASSIAGAGERETQYF.

The chain links TRBV11-2 to TRBJ2-7; TRBD2 matches at 10 bases. This CDR3 has 15 residues. Germline V gives CDR1 SGHAT, CDR2 FQNNGV. The trim removed 1 base at V and 3 bases at J, leaving 3 bases unmatched. Here the CDR3 DNA reads TGTGCCAGCAGCTTAGTTAGCGGGGGGTACTACGAGCAGTACTTC. Protein sequence: CASSLVSGGYYEQYF.

The chain combines TRBV7-9 with TRBJ1-2; D perhaps matches TRBD1 (5 bases). Germline CDR1 SEHNR, CDR2 FQNEAQ (reference sequence). CDR3 length: 14 residues. V was trimmed by 2 bases and J by 8 bases, leaving 15 bases between them. The CDR3 coding sequence is TGTGCCAGCAGCTTAAGGGGCGACGTTGGCGGCTACACCTTC. This encodes CASSLRGDVGGYTF.

The DNA for the CDR3 is TGTGCCAGCAGCTTGGCGATTAGACAGGGCCCCTACGAGCAGTACTTC. Translating gives CASSLAIRQGPYEQYF. The chain uses TRBV5-5 and TRBJ2-7; 7 positions agree with TRBD1. Trimming at V came to 0 bases and at J to 2 bases, leaving 8 bases not matched to a gene. Germline V gene data show CDR1 as SGHKS and CDR2 as YYEKEE (reference sequence). This CDR3 region has 16 residues.

The chain joins TRBV7-3 to TRBJ2-3; TRBD2 matches 9 bases. Germline-derived CDR1 and CDR2 are SGHTA and FQGTGA. The junction had 4 bases not matched to a gene; V was cut back by 1 base and J by 5 bases. There are 15 residues in the CDR3. CDR3 sequence reads: CASSLSGGAIDTQYF. Here the CDR3 DNA reads TGTGCCAGCAGCTTAAGCGGGGGGGCGATAGATACGCAGTATTTT.

The rearrangement joins TRBV19 to TRBJ2-7; TRBD1 agrees at 7 bases. The V gene's germline CDR1 is LNHDA and CDR2 SQIVND (reference sequence). CDR3 length: 15 amino acids. V was clipped by 5 bases and J by 3 bases; unmatched bases: 10. The DNA for the CDR3 is TGTGCCAGTAGTGCGGACAGGTCTCCCGTCTACGAGCAGTACTTC. It codes for CASSADRSPVYEQYF. Looking up the rest from reference TRBV19 and TRBJ2-7 gives the full variable domain: DGGITQSPKYLFRKEGQNVTLSCEQNLNHDAMYWYRQDPGQGLRLIYYSQIVNDFQKGDIAEGYSVSREKKESFPLTVTSAQKNPTAFYLCASSADRSPVYEQYFGPGTRLTVT.

The rearrangement uses TRBV5-1 and TRBJ1-1; TRBD1 might be the D (5 bases). Trimming removed 4 bases from V and 4 bases from J, with 14 bases in between. CDR1 is SGHRS and CDR2 is YFSETQ in the germline V gene. The CDR3 is 14 residues long. CDR3 protein: CASSTRRGGTEAFF. CDR3 bases: TGCGCCAGCAGCACAAGGCGGGGGGGCACTGAAGCTTTCTTT.

The chain carries TRBV15 and TRBJ2-7; possible D gene TRBD2, 5 bases. The CDR3 length is 12 residues. Deletions cut 6 bases from V and 7 bases from J, with 13 bases between. Germline V gives CDR1 LNHNV, CDR2 YYDKDF (reference sequence). The CDR3: CATSYGGGEQYF. CDR3 nucleotides: TGTGCCACCAGTTACGGAGGCGGGGAGCAGTACTTC. The full variable domain, its missing parts supplied by reference TRBV15 and TRBJ2-7, is DAMVIQNPRYQVTQFGKPVTLSCSQTLNHNVMYWYQQKSSQAPKLLFHYYDKDFNNEADTPDNFQSRRPNTSFCFLDIRSPGLGDTAMYLCATSYGGGEQYFGPGTRLTVT.

The chain couples TRBV9 to TRBJ2-7; TRBD2 agrees at 8 bases. V trimming: 4 bases; J trimming: 5 bases; junction bases outside the gene matches: 8. CDR3 length equals 14 residues. Germline lookup yields CDR1 SGDLS and CDR2 YYNGEE. The CDR3 region has the DNA TGTGCCAGCAGCCTTTGGGGTAGCGGGAACGAGCAGTACTTC. This translates into CASSLWGSGNEQYF.

This clone came up a few times. The chain carries TRBV6-5 and TRBJ1-2; D remains ambiguous. The CDR3 extends over 11 amino acids. V shed 8 bases and J shed 6 bases, with 10 bases lying between them. CDR1 and CDR2 from the germline V gene are MNHEY and SVGAGI. For the CDR3, the DNA is TGTGCCAGCCGGGGAGGGCATGGCTACACCTTC. Its translation: CASRGGHGYTF.

The chain couples TRBV7-9 to TRBJ2-5; 7 bases map to TRBD1. The germline V gene encodes CDR1 SEHNR and CDR2 FQNEAQ (reference sequence). V lost 5 bases and J lost 1; bases outside the gene matches: 4. There are 14 residues in the CDR3. The CDR3, as DNA: TGTGCCAGCAGCCCCGGGACAGTCCAAGAGACCCAGTACTTC. Its translation is CASSPGTVQETQYF.